This is a list of T cell receptor beta chains from one sample in a study of high-grade serous ovarian cancer treatment subgroups. TCRdb's copy holds only in-frame clones and misses some; the assay was immunoSEQ multiplex PCR. The top ten hold 8% of the sample, which has several thousand clones, around four fifths seen once. Sequences were obtained from tumor tissue. These receptors all come from a human donor with high-grade serous ovarian cancer. Both conserved end residues are part of each CDR3. A D gene is named only where the DNA matches it firmly. Clone sizes are given selectively: once, few, many, or a class where the clone is expanded.

NA TRBJ2-2 TRBV7-3 TRBD2 TGTGCCAGCAGCTCTTCGACACTAGCGGGGGGGGGTATCACCGGGGAGCTGTTTTTT CASSSSTLAGGGITGELFF
NA TRBJ2-3 TRBV27 TRBD2 TGTGCCAGCATGCGTAGGGTCCGGGGGGAGGATACGCAGTATTTT CASMRRVRGEDTQYF
NA TRBJ2-1 TRBV11-2 TRBD2 TGTGCCAGCAGCTTAGATCAGGGAGGGGTGGATGAGCAGTTCTTC CASSLDQGGVDEQFF
NA TRBJ2-3 TRBV7-3 TRBD2 TGTGCCAGCAGCCGTAGCGGGGGAACAGATACGCAGTATTTT CASSRSGGTDTQYF
once TRBJ2-5 TRBV25-1 TRBD2 TGTGCCAGCAGTGGCGGACTAGCACCTTCAGAGACCCAGTACTTC CASSGGLAPSETQYF
NA TRBJ2-3 TRBV5-4 NA TGTGCCAGCACCCAAAGGGTCGGGGGCCCTCATAGCACAGATACGCAGTATTTT CASTQRVGGPHSTDTQYF
NA TRBJ1-6 TRBV18 NA TGTGCCAGCTCACCTGAAGGGTTCCCTAATTCACCCCTCCACTTT CASSPEGFPNSPLHF
NA TRBJ1-1 TRBV7-3 NA TGTGCCAGCAGTTCGGACACGAACACTGAAGCTTTCTTT CASSSDTNTEAFF
NA TRBJ2-7 TRBV30 NA TGTGCCTGGAGTGTACGGGGAACCTACGAGCAGTACTTC CAWSVRGTYEQYF
NA TRBJ2-1 TRBV5-1 NA TGCGCCAGCAGCCGGGACGGGTCTTACGGTGAGCAGTTCTTC CASSRDGSYGEQFF